This T cell receptor (beta chain) was identified during a study of CD8 T cells in ankylosing spondylitis. From germline, CDR1 is MNHEY and CDR2 SMNVEV (reference sequence). The CDR3 consists of 15 residues. The ends were cut back, 3 bases at V and 0 bases at J, with 9 bases in the middle. As concerns this clonotype: The antigen remains undetermined.

Quantitative molecular-barcoded 5'-RACE generated the TCR beta libraries. TCRdb reanalysed the 5' RACE reads using MiXCR and keeps one entry per CDR3 protein. The sample holds hundreds of thousands of distinct CDR3 sequences; roughly 32% are singletons and the top ten take roughly 4%. Study observations and caveats: Clones linked with disease were CD8+ and fairly uncommon in the peripheral blood. Ankylosing spondylitis blood seemed to carry a telltale TCR beta motif made of several highly homologous variants. The clones that were linked to disease were reported to be significantly enriched in matched synovial fluid samples from ankylosing spondylitis patients.

This receptor was identified in a male donor with ankylosing spondylitis or in good health (not recorded which). The sequenced sample was blood, either unsorted or a sorted T cell fraction (not recorded which). The rearrangement links TRBV27 to TRBJ2-1, with D possibly TRBD1 on 6 matching bases. The CDR3 sequence: CASSFQGNSYNEQFF. DNA for the CDR3: TGTGCCAGCAGTTTTCAGGGGAACTCCTACAATGAGCAGTTCTTC.